In its sample, the clone carrying this T cell receptor (beta chain) ranks as large. The assay was immunoSEQ multiplex PCR, and TCRdb's table has in-frame clones only and misses some. The table lists under 2,000 clones, 35% to 45% of them singletons. This entry is derived from a study of graft-versus-host responses after intestinal transplantation. The overall study: All recipients got anti-thymocyte globulin induction, then tacrolimus and steroids for 3 to 4 years.

Plating of 200,000 CFSE-labeled responder cells was done together with 200,000 irradiated, violet-dye-labeled stimulator cells. After the reaction, the investigators sorted the proliferating CFSE-low CD3+CD4+ and CD3+CD8+ responders. This CDR3 comprises 13 residues. Germline lookup yields CDR1 MNHEY and CDR2 SVGAGI. Trimming took off 5 bases at V and 4 bases at J, with 10 bases between the two ends. The rearrangement links TRBV6-5 to TRBJ2-3; weak D call: TRBD2 (5 bases). The sample in question was alloreactive CD8+ T cells from a mixed lymphocyte reaction culture, obtained before transplantation. As for subset: CFSE-low proliferating T cells sorted from roughly 6-day pre-transplant mixed lymphocyte reaction (GvH or HvG direction). This receptor was obtained from a human patient who was an organ donor for intestinal transplantation. The CDR3 reads CASSQLVADTQYF. For the CDR3, the DNA is TGTGCCAGCAGTCAACTAGTCGCAGATACGCAGTATTTT.